These 11 T cell receptor beta chains were all obtained from the same sample, sequenced in a study of T cells after posttransplantation cyclophosphamide. Treatment was busulfan-fludarabine conditioning, a marrow graft, and cyclophosphamide on days +3 and +4. The table came from immunoSEQ multiplex PCR; TCRdb's copy has only in-frame clones and leaves some out. Observed in the sample are almost 5,500 clones, none of them singletons. Source: PBMCs, taken roughly 380 days after allogeneic stem cell transplant with posttransplant cyclophosphamide. The receptors derive from a male patient between 55 and 70 years old who received an allogeneic stem cell transplant from a related donor, was CMV-positive, and had acute GVHD only. Some T cells may be provided by the graft donor.

This clone was counted a few times. The chain recombines TRBV10-3 with TRBJ2-5; 12 bases are a match to TRBD2. Judging by the DNA end, TRBJ2-7 fits better; the J call may be wrong. The CDR3 has 15 residues. Per germline, CDR1 ENHRY and CDR2 SYGVKD. The CDR3 sequence: CAISRTSGDSYEQYF. DNA of the CDR3: TGTGCCATCAGTAGGACTAGCGGGGACTCCTACGAGCAGTACTTC.

This clone was seen at least ten times. This chain connects TRBV11-2 to TRBJ2-3; 14 nucleotides agree with TRBD2. This CDR3 is 19 amino acids long. J lost 4 bases, V lost 5 bases, and 14 bases had no gene match. CDR1 is SGHAT, CDR2 FQNNGV, per germline. In DNA form, the CDR3 reads TGTGCCAGCAGCCTAACCGGGACTAGCGGGAGAGGGCACGCAGATACGCAGTATTTT. It translates to CASSLTGTSGRGHADTQYF.

This clone was counted at least ten times. The chain combines TRBV27 with TRBJ2-7; the match to TRBD1 covers 9 bases. The CDR3 has 15 amino acids. The ends lost 10 bases at V and 4 bases at J; junction bases unmatched: 14. Per germline, CDR1 MNHEY and CDR2 SMNVEV (reference sequence). CDR3 amino acids: CATRYRTGGRYEQYF. The CDR3, as DNA: TGTGCCACCCGATACCGAACAGGGGGCCGTTACGAGCAGTACTTC.

This clone was observed many times. This chain uses TRBV25-1 with TRBJ1-2; TRBD1 agrees at 7 bases. The CDR3 runs 13 residues. The junction had 9 bases not matched to a gene; V was cut back by 6 bases and J by 8 bases. Germline V gene lookup returns CDR1 MGHDK and CDR2 SYGVNS. The CDR3 DNA is TGTGCCAGCAGGGTAGGGGGCCTGGGGGGCTACACCTTC. The encoded protein is CASRVGGLGGYTF.

This clone has a count of ten or more. This chain connects TRBV6-6 to TRBJ2-5; no clear D gene. Germline CDR1 MNHNY, CDR2 SVGAGI (reference sequence). The CDR3 is 14 amino acids. The V and J ends lost 0 bases and 2 bases respectively, with 7 bases between them. The CDR3 DNA sequence: TGTGCCAGCAGTTACTCGAGTAAGCAAGAGACCCAGTACTTC. Encoded protein: CASSYSSKQETQYF.

This clone was picked up many times. The V call is TRBV9, the J call TRBJ2-1, with 9 bases matching TRBD2. This CDR3 has 15 amino acids. Trimming removed 0 bases from V and 8 bases from J; junction bases left unmatched: 6. The germline V gene encodes CDR1 SGDLS and CDR2 YYNGEE. CDR3 amino acids: CASSVAAGGVDEQFF. The CDR3 coding sequence is TGTGCCAGCAGCGTAGCCGCGGGAGGGGTCGATGAGCAGTTCTTC. Full variable domain (outside the CDR3, taken from reference TRBV9 and TRBJ2-1): DSGVTQTPKHLITATGQRVTLRCSPRSGDLSVYWYQQSLDQGLQFLIQYYNGEERAKGNILERFSAQQFPDLHSELNLSSLELGDSALYFCASSVAAGGVDEQFFGPGTRLTVL.

In its sample, this clone was seen many times. This chain connects TRBV29-1 to TRBJ2-7; no definite D call. V was shortened by 7 bases and J by 0 bases, with 7 bases between the two germline ends. Looked up from germline, CDR1 is SQVTM and CDR2 is ANQGSEA. The CDR3 sequence is 11 residues long. The CDR3 is CSGRSSYEQYF. CDR3 bases: TGCAGCGGACGGAGCTCCTACGAGCAGTACTTC.

This clone is medium-sized by share. V is TRBV19 and J is TRBJ1-1; 12 nucleotides match TRBD1. With V trimmed by 5 bases and J by 1 base, 8 bases remained unmatched. This CDR3 has 17 amino acids. The germline V gene encodes CDR1 LNHDA and CDR2 SQIVND (reference sequence). CDR3 amino acids: CASSSGTGGRGNTEAFF. In DNA form, the CDR3 reads TGTGCCAGTAGTTCAGGGACAGGGGGCCGTGGGAACACTGAAGCTTTCTTT.

Ten or more counts support this clone. This chain connects TRBV4-1 to TRBJ2-1, with 8 bases identical to TRBD2. Looked up from germline, CDR1 is MGHRA and CDR2 is YSYEKL. The V gene end was trimmed by 0 bases and the J gene end by 7 bases; junction bases not matched to a gene: 8. CDR3 size: 16 residues. CDR3 in amino acids: CASSQDGRAGFNEQFF. The CDR3 coding sequence is TGCGCCAGCAGCCAAGACGGGAGGGCCGGGTTTAATGAGCAGTTCTTC.

In its sample, this clone is medium-sized (0.01 to 0.1%). The rearrangement uses TRBV4-2 and TRBJ1-1; no definite D call. CDR1 is LGHNA and CDR2 is YNFKEQ in the germline V gene. The CDR3 has 14 amino acids. V lost 2 bases and J lost 8, with 15 bases in between. Here the CDR3 DNA reads TGTGCCAGCAGCCAAAAGGGAGGCTGGGAGGAAGCTTTCTTT. Protein: CASSQKGGWEEAFF.

This clone appeared many times. The J gene is TRBJ2-5, the V gene TRBV5-6, with TRBD1 matching 7 bases. V shed 4 bases, J shed 2 bases, and the junction held 2 bases outside the gene matches. The CDR3 covers 13 residues. Germline V lookup: CDR1 SGHDT, CDR2 YYEEEE. CDR3 amino acids: CASSKTGQETQYF. CDR3 nucleotides: TGTGCCAGCAGCAAGACAGGGCAAGAGACCCAGTACTTC.